The 2 T cell receptor beta chains presented below share a single source sample, sequenced in a study of blood T cell repertoires in COVID-19. Sequencing used immunoSEQ multiplex PCR; TCRdb keeps in-frame clones, though not all of them. The profile shows around 120,000 clones, about 80% of them singletons. Sequencing was performed on peripheral blood. These receptors were taken from a woman older than 75 with acute or convalescent COVID-19.

This clone was counted between two and nine times. The V gene is TRBV6-2 or TRBV6-3, the J gene TRBJ2-7; TRBD2 matches at 12 bases. The CDR3 runs 16 residues. V lost 5 bases and J lost 2; bases outside the gene matches: 7. CDR1 is MNHEY and CDR2 is SVGEGT in the germline V gene. The CDR3 spells CASSQWASGRAYEQYF. CDR3 sequence (DNA): TGTGCCAGCAGTCAATGGGCTAGCGGGAGGGCCTACGAGCAGTACTTC.

This chain uses TRBV11-1 with TRBJ2-3, with a weak D call TRBD2 (5 bases). The CDR3 runs to 15 residues. V dropped 6 bases and J dropped 7 bases, with 20 bases sitting between them. CDR1 and CDR2 (germline): SGHAT, FQDESV (reference sequence). The CDR3 DNA sequence: TGTGCCAGCAGTTCCTCACCGGGATCGCAACATACGCAGTATTTT. This codes for CASSSSPGSQHTQYF.